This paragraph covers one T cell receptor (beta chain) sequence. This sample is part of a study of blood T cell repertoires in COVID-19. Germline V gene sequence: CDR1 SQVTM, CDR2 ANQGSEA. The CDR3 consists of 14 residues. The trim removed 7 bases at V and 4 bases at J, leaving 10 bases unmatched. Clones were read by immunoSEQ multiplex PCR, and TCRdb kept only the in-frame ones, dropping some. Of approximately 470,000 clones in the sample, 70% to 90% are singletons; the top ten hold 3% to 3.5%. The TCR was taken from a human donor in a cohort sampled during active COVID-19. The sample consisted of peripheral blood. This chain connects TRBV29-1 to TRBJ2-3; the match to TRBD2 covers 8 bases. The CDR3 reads CSAGASGRPDTQYF. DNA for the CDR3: TGCAGCGCTGGGGCCAGCGGGAGACCAGATACGCAGTATTTT.